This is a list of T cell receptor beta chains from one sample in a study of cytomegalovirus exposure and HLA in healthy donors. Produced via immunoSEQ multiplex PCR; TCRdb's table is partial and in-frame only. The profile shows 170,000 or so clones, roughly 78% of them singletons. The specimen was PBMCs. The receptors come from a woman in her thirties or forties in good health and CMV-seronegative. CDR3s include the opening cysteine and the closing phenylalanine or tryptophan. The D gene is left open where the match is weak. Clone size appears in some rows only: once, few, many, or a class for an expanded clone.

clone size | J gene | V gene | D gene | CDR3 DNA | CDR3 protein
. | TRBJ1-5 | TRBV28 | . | TGTGCCAGCAGCGGAGTCAACGATCAGCCCCAGCATTTT | CASSGVNDQPQHF
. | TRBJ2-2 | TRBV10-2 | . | TGCGCCAGCAGCCCCCGTGCAGGGATTAGCACCGGGGAGCTGTTTTTT | CASSPRAGISTGELFF
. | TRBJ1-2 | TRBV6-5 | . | TGTGCCAGCAGTGACTCCGGGACACTCTATGGCTACACCTTC | CASSDSGTLYGYTF
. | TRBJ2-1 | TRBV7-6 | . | TGTGCCAGCGCCGGACAGACAGCCTACAATGAGCAGTTCTTC | CASAGQTAYNEQFF
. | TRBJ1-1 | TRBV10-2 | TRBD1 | TGCGCCAGCCGGGACAGGGTTAGATTGAACACTGAAGCTTTCTTT | CASRDRVRLNTEAFF
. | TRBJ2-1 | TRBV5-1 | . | TGCGCCAGCAGCCCCCAGGGGAGCTCCTACAATGAGCAGTTCTTC | CASSPQGSSYNEQFF
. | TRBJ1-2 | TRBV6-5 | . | TGTGCCAGCAGTCCCCGGGATTATAACTATGGCTACACCTTC | CASSPRDYNYGYTF
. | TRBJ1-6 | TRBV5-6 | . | TGTGCCAGCAGCCTACCCGGACAGTATAATTCACCCCTCCACTTT | CASSLPGQYNSPLHF
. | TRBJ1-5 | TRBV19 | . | TGTGCCAGTAGTCGGCTGGGGGGGGGCTTGGGTCAGCCCCAGCATTTT | CASSRLGGGLGQPQHF
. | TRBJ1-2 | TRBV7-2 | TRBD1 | TGTGCCAGCAGCCCGGGTCCGGGACAGGGGTATGGCTACACCTTC | CASSPGPGQGYGYTF
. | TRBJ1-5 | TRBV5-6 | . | TGTGCCAGCAGCTTGTATCCAGGTACTAGCAATCAGCCCCAGCATTTT | CASSLYPGTSNQPQHF
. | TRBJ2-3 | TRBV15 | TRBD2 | TGTGCCACCAGCATCCGACTAGCGGGGGTGGATACGCAGTATTTT | CATSIRLAGVDTQYF
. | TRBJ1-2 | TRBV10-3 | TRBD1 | TGTGCCATCACCCCAGGACCAGGGGGAAATTATGGCTACACCTTC | CAITPGPGGNYGYTF
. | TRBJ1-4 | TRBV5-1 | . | TGCGCCAGCAGCTCTACAGGGTATAATGAAAAACTGTTTTTT | CASSSTGYNEKLFF
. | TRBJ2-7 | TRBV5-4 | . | TGTGCCAGCAGCCCCCAGGGATTAACTCACTACGAGCAGTACTTC | CASSPQGLTHYEQYF
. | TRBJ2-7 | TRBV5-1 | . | TGCGCCAGCAGCCGGACTGGAACGTACGAGCAGTACTTC | CASSRTGTYEQYF
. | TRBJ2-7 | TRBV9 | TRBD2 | TGTGCCAGCAGCGTAGATCCGGGGGGGACCTACGAGCAGTACTTC | CASSVDPGGTYEQYF
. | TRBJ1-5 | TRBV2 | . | TGTGCCAGCAGCGGCGGGACGGTGAGGGGTCAGCCCCAGCATTTT | CASSGGTVRGQPQHF
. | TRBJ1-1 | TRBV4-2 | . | TGTGCCAGCAGCCAAGAAGAGGAAACTGAAGCTTTCTTT | CASSQEEETEAFF
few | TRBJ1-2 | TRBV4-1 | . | TGCGCCAGCAGCCCCGCCTTAGGCCCGCGGGGTGGCTACACCTTC | CASSPALGPRGGYTF